The 31 T cell receptor beta chains given below trace back to one sample, sequenced in a study of T cells in tuberculosis. The time point here: new active TB diagnosis, blood taken before or within 7 days of starting treatment. Method: immunoSEQ multiplex PCR; TCRdb's copy keeps in-frame clones and lacks some. This table has 20,000 to 25,000 clones, around 82% appearing once. The sample in question was PBMCs, obtained at tuberculosis diagnosis. The receptors originated from an adult with tuberculosis.

The chain links TRBV9 to TRBJ2-1; D perhaps matches TRBD2 (6 bases). Germline-derived CDR1 and CDR2 are SGDLS and YYNGEE. The CDR3 sequence is 18 residues long. The V end was cut by 2 bases, the J end by 0 bases, with 18 bases between. The CDR3 DNA reads as TGTGCCAGCAGCGTCCTCGGCGGGGCTGTTTCCTCCTACAATGAGCAGTTCTTC. This translates into CASSVLGGAVSSYNEQFF.

The gene calls are TRBV18 and TRBJ2-3; D may be TRBD2 (6 bases). Germline-derived CDR1 and CDR2 are KGHSH and LQKENI. V was pared by 3 bases and J by 2 bases, with 12 bases between. The CDR3 runs to 15 residues. DNA for the CDR3: TGTGCCAGCTCACCCCTCCCGGGGGTCACAGATACGCAGTATTTT. As protein: CASSPLPGVTDTQYF.

The CDR3 coding sequence is TGTGCCAGCAGCGTAGGTTTCGGGCAGGGAAATATCAACACTGAAGCTTTCTTT. It is translated as CASSVGFGQGNINTEAFF. The chain is built from TRBV9 and TRBJ1-1, with D perhaps TRBD1 (5 bases). Trimming stripped 0 bases from V and 2 bases from J, with 20 bases between. This CDR3 has 18 residues. Germline V gives CDR1 SGDLS, CDR2 YYNGEE.

The V call is TRBV10-3, the J call TRBJ2-1; 8 positions match TRBD2. Germline values: CDR1 ENHRY, CDR2 SYGVKD. Trimming cost V 10 bases and J 7 bases; bases outside gene matches: 9. The CDR3 loop spans 13 amino acids. The CDR3 DNA reads TGTGCCACCTCGGGAGGGGGGGAGAATGAGCAGTTCTTC. Translation: CATSGGGENEQFF.

In DNA, the CDR3 is TGCGCCAGCGCCCCGGGACAGGCGAACAATGAGCAGTTCTTC. This sequence encodes CASAPGQANNEQFF. The V and J genes are TRBV5-1 and TRBJ2-1; 8 bases match TRBD1. Trimming removed 7 bases from V and 5 bases from J; junction bases left unmatched: 8. The CDR3 covers 14 residues. From germline, CDR1 is SGHRS and CDR2 YFSETQ.

V usage is TRBV7-2 and J usage is TRBJ1-1; the D is unclear. The V end was cut by 1 base, the J end by 4 bases, with 13 bases between. Germline CDR1 and CDR2: SGHTA and FQGNSA. The CDR3 extends over 15 amino acids. The CDR3 nucleotides read TGTGCCAGCAGCTTAGTTCCGGGAATTATCACTGAAGCTTTCTTT. Translation: CASSLVPGIITEAFF.

This sequence joins TRBV9 and TRBJ1-3; D ambiguous. CDR1 SGDLS and CDR2 YYNGEE come from the germline V gene. The CDR3 totals 15 residues. Trimming stripped 4 bases from V and 4 bases from J, with 15 bases between. This CDR3 is CASSPAPVWGNTIYF. The DNA for the CDR3 is TGTGCCAGCAGCCCTGCCCCGGTTTGGGGAAACACCATATATTTT.

This chain joins TRBV5-1 and TRBJ2-7, with D perhaps matching TRBD2 (5 bases). CDR3 length: 14 residues. The germline gives CDR1 SGHRS, CDR2 YFSETQ. Trimming took 0 bases from V and 2 from J, leaving 9 bases between them. The DNA for the CDR3 is TGCGCCAGCAGCTTGGATCTAGCTCCCTACGAGCAGTACTTC. The encoded protein is CASSLDLAPYEQYF.

With regard to this clone: One end of the junction fails to match germline, which may point to a read error. V gene TRBV27 combines with J gene TRBJ1-4; D remains ambiguous. The CDR3 is 14 residues long. The germline CDR1 and CDR2 sequences are MNHEY and SMNVEV (reference sequence). The DNA for the CDR3 is TGTGCCAGCACTTTAGTGGGAGGGTATGAAAAACTGTTTTTT. This encodes CASTLVGGYEKLFF.

The rearrangement uses TRBV2 and TRBJ1-6; possible D gene TRBD1, 5 bases. The CDR3 has 16 amino acids. Germline CDR1 is SNHLY and CDR2 is FYNNEI. V lost 0 bases and J lost 10, with 16 bases in between. The CDR3 bases are TGTGCCAGCAGTGAAGCGCGGGGCCAGATCCCCTCACCCCTCCACTTT. Its protein product is CASSEARGQIPSPLHF.

This clone was observed once. V usage is TRBV29-1 and J usage is TRBJ1-4; 8 bases fit TRBD1. The CDR3 length is 13 residues. Germline-derived CDR1 and CDR2 are SQVTM and ANQGSEA. Unmatched junction bases numbered 6, after V lost 5 bases and J lost 7 bases. Here the CDR3 reads CSVSRQGSEKLFF. The CDR3 DNA reads TGCAGCGTTTCTCGACAGGGGTCTGAAAAACTGTTTTTT.

The V and J genes are TRBV7-2 and TRBJ1-5, with 9 bases identical to TRBD1. This CDR3 is 15 amino acids long. Trimming took 6 bases from V and 3 from J; bases not matched to a gene: 6. Germline V lookup: CDR1 SGHTA, CDR2 FQGNSA. This CDR3 reads CASRRGTGNNQPQHF. The CDR3 DNA sequence: TGTGCCAGCAGGCGGGGGACAGGGAACAATCAGCCCCAGCATTTT.

There are a few counts of this clone. V is TRBV27 and J is TRBJ1-5, with D uncertain. There are 17 residues in the CDR3. CDR1 and CDR2 (germline): MNHEY, SMNVEV (reference sequence). The V gene lost 3 bases and the J gene lost 0 bases, with 15 bases spanning the gap. The CDR3 reads CASSFSPWPGSNQPQHF. The CDR3 DNA reads as TGTGCCAGCAGTTTCTCGCCCTGGCCGGGTAGCAATCAGCCCCAGCATTTT.

The chain joins TRBV5-6 to TRBJ2-7; the match to TRBD2 covers 13 bases. Germline CDR1 SGHDT, CDR2 YYEEEE. With 0 bases clipped from V and 5 bases from J, the junction kept 8 bases outside the gene matches. The CDR3 length is 17 residues. The CDR3 DNA is TGTGCCAGCAGCTTGGATGGGACTAGCGGGACTGTAAACGAGCAGTACTTC. Its translation: CASSLDGTSGTVNEQYF.

The gene calls are TRBV7-3 and TRBJ2-7; D is unclear. Germline CDR1 is SGHTA and CDR2 is FQGTGA. V lost 2 bases and J 1 base, leaving 9 bases between the germline ends. The CDR3 is made up of 14 amino acids. The CDR3: CASSLVTESYEQYF. The CDR3 DNA reads as TGTGCCAGCAGCTTAGTTACAGAGTCCTACGAGCAGTACTTC.

V gene TRBV9 combines with J gene TRBJ1-1, with D hard to call. V was shortened by 2 bases and J by 2 bases, with 16 bases between the two germline ends. CDR3 size: 16 residues. From germline, CDR1 is SGDLS and CDR2 YYNGEE. The CDR3 DNA reads TGTGCCAGCAGCGTCCTCGGTCACCCCTTTAACACTGAAGCTTTCTTT. Translating it yields CASSVLGHPFNTEAFF. The full variable domain, in which reference TRBV9 and TRBJ1-1 provide the parts outside the CDR3, is DSGVTQTPKHLITATGQRVTLRCSPRSGDLSVYWYQQSLDQGLQFLIQYYNGEERAKGNILERFSAQQFPDLHSELNLSSLELGDSALYFCASSVLGHPFNTEAFFGQGTRLTVV.

This rearrangement joins TRBV28 to TRBJ2-7; 7 bases are a match to TRBD1. Germline trimming cut 6 bases from V and 2 bases from J; bases unmatched to any gene: 7. This CDR3 is built from 14 residues. Germline CDR1 reads MDHEN; CDR2 reads SYDVKM. The CDR3 DNA reads TGTGCCAGCAGAAGACAGGGCCCAACCTACGAGCAGTACTTC. Translation gives CASRRQGPTYEQYF.

In its sample, this clone was seen once. The rearrangement uses TRBV7-3 and TRBJ2-6, with unresolved D. The germline gives CDR1 SGHTA, CDR2 FQGTGA. The CDR3 extends over 15 amino acids. Trimming stripped 3 bases from V and 4 bases from J, with 10 bases between. The CDR3 spells CASSLNGPGANVLTF. The CDR3 DNA reads TGTGCCAGCAGCTTGAATGGCCCCGGGGCCAACGTCCTGACTTTC. Variable domain in full (rest from reference TRBV7-3 and TRBJ2-6): GAGVSQTPSNKVTEKGKYVELRCDPISGHTALYWYRQSLGQGPEFLIYFQGTGAADDSGLPNDRFFAVRPEGSVSTLKIQRTERGDSAVYLCASSLNGPGANVLTFGAGSRLTVL.

The chain joins TRBV29-1 to TRBJ2-5; D gene uncertain. V was shortened by 0 bases and J by 7 bases, with 9 bases between the two germline ends. CDR3 length: 12 residues. Germline V gene sequence: CDR1 SQVTM, CDR2 ANQGSEA. CDR3 DNA: TGCAGCGTTGAAGAAGTATCGGGGACCCAGTACTTC. This sequence encodes CSVEEVSGTQYF. The variable domain in full, completed from reference TRBV29-1 and TRBJ2-5, reads SAVISQKPSRDICQRGTSLTIQCQVDSQVTMMFWYRQQPGQSLTLIATANQGSEATYESGFVIDKFPISRPNLTFSTLTVSNMSPEDSSIYLCSVEEVSGTQYFGPGTRLLVL.

The V and J genes are TRBV28 and TRBJ2-7; D ambiguous. Between the trimmed V and J ends, which lost 2 bases and 6 bases, there was a span of 5 bases. Germline V gene sequence: CDR1 MDHEN, CDR2 SYDVKM. The CDR3 has 11 residues. The CDR3 nucleotides read TGTGCCAGCAGTTTAGGCTTCGAGCAGTACTTC. As protein: CASSLGFEQYF.

This clone was seen once. The CDR3 loop reads CASSFTLGAAEAFF. Here the CDR3 DNA reads TGTGCCAGCAGTTTTACCTTGGGGGCCGCTGAAGCTTTCTTT. V usage is TRBV28 and J usage is TRBJ1-1; D is possibly TRBD1 (6 bases). Germline values: CDR1 MDHEN, CDR2 SYDVKM. Trimming shortened V by 3 bases and J by 6 bases, and 14 bases separated the two germline ends. This CDR3 comprises 14 residues.

The CDR3 region is CASSFAGGRGETQYF. CDR3 in DNA: TGCGCCAGCAGCTTCGCGGGAGGTAGAGGAGAGACCCAGTACTTC. The rearrangement uses TRBV5-1 and TRBJ2-5; TRBD2 matches at 8 bases. Trimming took 2 bases from V and 4 from J; bases not matched to a gene: 7. The CDR3 runs 15 residues. Looked up from germline, CDR1 is SGHRS and CDR2 is YFSETQ.

The chain couples TRBV4-3 to TRBJ2-1; TRBD2 aligns across 9 bases. The CDR3 contains 17 residues. CDR1 is LGHNA, CDR2 YSLEER, per germline. With V trimmed by 5 bases and J by 2 bases, 10 bases remained unmatched. The CDR3 coding sequence is TGCGCCAGCAGCTCCTTAAGACTAGCGGCGACCTACAATGAGCAGTTCTTC. Protein product: CASSSLRLAATYNEQFF.

The gene calls are TRBV30 and TRBJ2-7, with D possibly matching TRBD2 (6 bases). This CDR3 has 12 residues. The germline gives CDR1 GTSNPN, CDR2 SVGIG (reference sequence). V lost 5 bases and J lost 3, with 11 bases in between. This chain's CDR3 is CAWGGGDYEQYF. As DNA, the CDR3 is TGTGCCTGGGGAGGCGGGGACTACGAGCAGTACTTC.

The chain combines TRBV19 with TRBJ1-5; D is unclear. CDR1 and CDR2 from the germline V gene are LNHDA and SQIVND (reference sequence). V lost 4 bases and J lost 4, with 8 bases in between. The CDR3 contains 13 residues. CDR3 in DNA: TGTGCCAGTAGTAACGGAGCTAATCAGCCCCAGCATTTT. Translation: CASSNGANQPQHF. Filled out from reference TRBV19 and TRBJ1-5, the complete variable domain reads DGGITQSPKYLFRKEGQNVTLSCEQNLNHDAMYWYRQDPGQGLRLIYYSQIVNDFQKGDIAEGYSVSREKKESFPLTVTSAQKNPTAFYLCASSNGANQPQHFGDGTRLSIL.

The chain uses TRBV30 and TRBJ1-1, with a weak D call TRBD1 (6 bases). Germline V gene lookup returns CDR1 GTSNPN and CDR2 SVGIG (reference sequence). The CDR3 loop spans 15 amino acids. Trimming removed 2 bases from V and 2 bases from J, with 15 bases in between. CDR3 sequence (DNA): TGTGCCTGGAGTCCTTCTCCAGGGGTCAACACTGAAGCTTTCTTT. Translating it yields CAWSPSPGVNTEAFF.

The chain recombines TRBV2 with TRBJ2-7, with D perhaps TRBD2 (6 bases). The CDR3 totals 12 residues. The V end was cut by 7 bases, the J end by 4 bases, with 11 bases between. The V gene's germline CDR1 is SNHLY and CDR2 FYNNEI. CDR3 in DNA: TGTGCCAGCACGGGGGAACCTTACGAGCAGTACTTC. Its translation: CASTGEPYEQYF.

This clone was detected only once. The gene calls are TRBV11-3 and TRBJ2-2, with TRBD2 matching 9 bases. The CDR3 sequence is 16 residues long. The V and J ends lost 5 bases and 2 bases, in that order; junction bases with no gene match: 6. Germline CDR1 reads SGHNT; CDR2 reads YENEEA. CDR3 coding DNA: TGTGCCAGCAGCCACTCGGGACTAGCAAACACCGGGGAGCTGTTTTTT. Translated, it gives CASSHSGLANTGELFF.

This chain uses TRBV14 with TRBJ2-6; D is perhaps TRBD1 (5 bases). CDR1 and CDR2 from the germline V gene are SGHDN and FVKESK. CDR3 length: 19 amino acids. The V end lost 3 bases, the J end lost 0 bases, and 18 bases lay between the germline ends. CDR3 region: CASSQMWAGPPSGANVLTF. CDR3 DNA: TGTGCCAGCAGCCAGATGTGGGCAGGGCCTCCCTCTGGGGCCAACGTCCTGACTTTC.

V gene TRBV19 combines with J gene TRBJ1-1, with 8 bases lining up with TRBD1. In germline, CDR1 is LNHDA, CDR2 SQIVND (reference sequence). V shed 6 bases and J 0 bases; nucleotides not matched to a gene: 21. This CDR3 is 20 amino acids long. CDR3 region: CASSHRSWERTGTMNTEAFF. In DNA form, the CDR3 reads TGTGCCAGTAGCCACCGGTCATGGGAACGGACAGGGACCATGAACACTGAAGCTTTCTTT.

CDR3 in amino acids: CASSQGQYYSYEQYF. The CDR3 DNA is TGCGCCAGCAGCCAAGGACAGTACTACTCCTACGAGCAGTACTTC. The rearrangement joins TRBV4-3 to TRBJ2-7, with D maybe TRBD1 (5 bases). The germline V gene has CDR1 LGHNA and CDR2 YSLEER. CDR3 size: 15 residues. V was clipped by 1 base and J by 0 bases, with 10 bases between them.